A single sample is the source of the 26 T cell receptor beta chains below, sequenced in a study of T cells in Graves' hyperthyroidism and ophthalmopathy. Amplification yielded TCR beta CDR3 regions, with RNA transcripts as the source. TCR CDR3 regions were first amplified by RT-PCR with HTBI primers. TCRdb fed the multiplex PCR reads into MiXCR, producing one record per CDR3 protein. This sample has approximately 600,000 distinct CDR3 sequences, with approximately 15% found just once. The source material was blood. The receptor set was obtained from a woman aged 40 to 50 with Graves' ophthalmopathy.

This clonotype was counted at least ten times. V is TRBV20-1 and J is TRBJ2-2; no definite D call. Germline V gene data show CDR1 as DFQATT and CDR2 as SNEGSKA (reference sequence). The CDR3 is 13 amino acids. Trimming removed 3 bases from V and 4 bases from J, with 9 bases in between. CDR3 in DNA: TGCAGTGCTAGCCCGACATCCACCGGGGAGCTGTTTTTT. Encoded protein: CSASPTSTGELFF.

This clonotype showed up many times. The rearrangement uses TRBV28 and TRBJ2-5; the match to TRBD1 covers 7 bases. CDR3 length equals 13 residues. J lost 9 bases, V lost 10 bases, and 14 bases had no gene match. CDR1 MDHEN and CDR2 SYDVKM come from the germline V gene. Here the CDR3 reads CATYYRGPVAQYF. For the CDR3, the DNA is TGTGCCACCTACTACAGGGGCCCCGTGGCCCAGTACTTC.

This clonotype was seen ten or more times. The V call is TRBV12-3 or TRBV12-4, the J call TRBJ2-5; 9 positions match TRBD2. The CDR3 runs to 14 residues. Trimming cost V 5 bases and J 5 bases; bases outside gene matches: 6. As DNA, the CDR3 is TGTGCCAGCAGTCATAGCGGGAGTACGGAGACCCAGTACTTC. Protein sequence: CASSHSGSTETQYF.

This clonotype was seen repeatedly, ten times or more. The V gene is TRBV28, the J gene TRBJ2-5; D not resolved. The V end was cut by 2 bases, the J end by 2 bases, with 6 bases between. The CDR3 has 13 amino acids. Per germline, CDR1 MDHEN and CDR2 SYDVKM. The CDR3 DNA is TGTGCCAGCAGTTTAGGAGTGCAAGAGACCCAGTACTTC. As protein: CASSLGVQETQYF.

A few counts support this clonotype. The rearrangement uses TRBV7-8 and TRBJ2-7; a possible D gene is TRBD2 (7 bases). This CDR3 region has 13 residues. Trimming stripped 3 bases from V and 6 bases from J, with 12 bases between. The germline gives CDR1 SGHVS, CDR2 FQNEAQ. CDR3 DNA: TGTGCCAGCAGCTTTGGGGGGGCTCGCGAGCAGTACTTC. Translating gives CASSFGGAREQYF.

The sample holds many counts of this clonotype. The chain's CDR3 is CASSYATGSGNTIYF. CDR3 nucleotides: TGTGCCAGCAGTTACGCGACAGGTTCTGGAAACACCATATATTTT. The chain uses TRBV6-5 and TRBJ1-3; D perhaps matches TRBD1 (6 bases). Germline CDR1 and CDR2: MNHEY and SVGAGI. V lost 2 bases and J lost 1, with 9 bases in between. There are 15 residues in the CDR3.

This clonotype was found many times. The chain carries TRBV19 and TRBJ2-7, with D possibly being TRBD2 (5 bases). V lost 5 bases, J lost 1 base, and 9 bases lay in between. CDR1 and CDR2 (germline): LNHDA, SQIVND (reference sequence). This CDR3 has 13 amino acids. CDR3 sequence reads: CASSALESYEQYF. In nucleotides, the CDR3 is TGTGCCAGTAGTGCACTAGAATCCTACGAGCAGTACTTC.

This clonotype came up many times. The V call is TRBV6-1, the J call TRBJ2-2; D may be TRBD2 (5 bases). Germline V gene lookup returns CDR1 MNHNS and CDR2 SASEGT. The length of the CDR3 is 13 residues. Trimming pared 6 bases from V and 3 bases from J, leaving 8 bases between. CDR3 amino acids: CASRSGDTGELFF. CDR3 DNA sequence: TGTGCCAGCAGGTCCGGGGACACCGGGGAGCTGTTTTTT.

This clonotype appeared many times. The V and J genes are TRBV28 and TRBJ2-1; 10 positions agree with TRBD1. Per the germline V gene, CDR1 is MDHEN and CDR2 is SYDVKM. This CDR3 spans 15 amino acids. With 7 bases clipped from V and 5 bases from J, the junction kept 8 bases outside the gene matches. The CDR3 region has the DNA TGTGCCAGCAACCCGGACAGGGGGAAGAACAATGAGCAGTTCTTC. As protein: CASNPDRGKNNEQFF.

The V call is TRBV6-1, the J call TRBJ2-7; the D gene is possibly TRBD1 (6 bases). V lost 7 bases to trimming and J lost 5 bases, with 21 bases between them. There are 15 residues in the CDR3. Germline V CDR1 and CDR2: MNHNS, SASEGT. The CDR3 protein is CASKQSQGKFHEQYF. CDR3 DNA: TGTGCCAGCAAGCAAAGTCAGGGGAAATTCCACGAGCAGTACTTC.

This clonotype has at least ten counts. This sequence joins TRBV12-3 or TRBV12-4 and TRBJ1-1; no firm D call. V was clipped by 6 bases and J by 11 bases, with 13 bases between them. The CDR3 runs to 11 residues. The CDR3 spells CASSLDVWAFF. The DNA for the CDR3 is TGTGCCAGCAGCCTGGACGTCTGGGCTTTCTTT.

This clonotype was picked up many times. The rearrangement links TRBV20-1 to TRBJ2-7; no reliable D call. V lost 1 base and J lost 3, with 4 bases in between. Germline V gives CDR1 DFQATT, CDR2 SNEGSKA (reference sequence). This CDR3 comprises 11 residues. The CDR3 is CSARGNYEQYF. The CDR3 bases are TGCAGTGCTAGAGGGAACTACGAGCAGTACTTC.

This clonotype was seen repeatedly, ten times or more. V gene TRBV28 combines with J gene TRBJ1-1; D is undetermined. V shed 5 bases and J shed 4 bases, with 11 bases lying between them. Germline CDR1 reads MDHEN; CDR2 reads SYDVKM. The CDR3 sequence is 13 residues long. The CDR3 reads CASSPGEFTEAFF. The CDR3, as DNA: TGTGCCAGCAGTCCCGGGGAATTCACTGAAGCTTTCTTT.

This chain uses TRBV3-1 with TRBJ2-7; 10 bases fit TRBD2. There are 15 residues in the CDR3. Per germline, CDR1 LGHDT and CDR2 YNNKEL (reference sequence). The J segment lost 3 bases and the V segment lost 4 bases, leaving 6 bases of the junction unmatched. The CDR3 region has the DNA TGTGCCAGCAGCCGAATAGCGGGAGGCATCTACGAGCAGTACTTC. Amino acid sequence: CASSRIAGGIYEQYF.

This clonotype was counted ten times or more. The CDR3 protein is CASSAPVIGTYEQYF. For the CDR3, the DNA is TGTGCCAGCAGTGCTCCAGTAATCGGGACCTACGAGCAGTACTTC. This rearrangement joins TRBV2 to TRBJ2-7, with D perhaps matching TRBD2 (5 bases). Trimming shortened V by 4 bases and J by 2 bases, and 15 bases separated the two germline ends. The germline CDR1 and CDR2 sequences are SNHLY and FYNNEI. The CDR3 has 15 residues.

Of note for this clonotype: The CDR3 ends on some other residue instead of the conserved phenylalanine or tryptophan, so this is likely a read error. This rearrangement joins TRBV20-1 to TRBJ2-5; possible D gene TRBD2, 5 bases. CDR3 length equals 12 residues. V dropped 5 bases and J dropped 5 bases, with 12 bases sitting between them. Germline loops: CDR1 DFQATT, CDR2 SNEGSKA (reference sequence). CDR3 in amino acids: CSAPRGGETQYL. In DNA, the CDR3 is TGCAGTGCTCCACGGGGTGGGGAGACCCAGTACCTC.

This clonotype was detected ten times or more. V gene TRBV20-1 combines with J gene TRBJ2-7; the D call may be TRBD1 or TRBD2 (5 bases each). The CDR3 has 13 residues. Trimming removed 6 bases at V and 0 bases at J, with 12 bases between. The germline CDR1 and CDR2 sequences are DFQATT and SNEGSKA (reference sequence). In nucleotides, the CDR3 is TGCAGTGCCGGGACGGTGAGCTCCTACGAGCAGTACTTC. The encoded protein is CSAGTVSSYEQYF.

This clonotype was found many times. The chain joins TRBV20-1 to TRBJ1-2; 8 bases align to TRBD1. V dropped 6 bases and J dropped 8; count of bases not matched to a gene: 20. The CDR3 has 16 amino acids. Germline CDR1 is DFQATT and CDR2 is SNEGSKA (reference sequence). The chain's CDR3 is CSADTLRTGLGEGYTF. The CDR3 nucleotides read TGCAGTGCCGATACGCTAAGGACAGGGTTAGGAGAGGGCTACACCTTC.

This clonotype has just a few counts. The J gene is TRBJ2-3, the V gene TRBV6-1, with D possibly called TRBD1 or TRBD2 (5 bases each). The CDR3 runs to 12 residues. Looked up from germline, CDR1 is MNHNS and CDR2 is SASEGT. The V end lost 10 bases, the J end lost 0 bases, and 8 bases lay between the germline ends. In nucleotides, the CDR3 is TGTGCCAACGGGGCTAGCACAGATACGCAGTATTTT. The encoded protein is CANGASTDTQYF.

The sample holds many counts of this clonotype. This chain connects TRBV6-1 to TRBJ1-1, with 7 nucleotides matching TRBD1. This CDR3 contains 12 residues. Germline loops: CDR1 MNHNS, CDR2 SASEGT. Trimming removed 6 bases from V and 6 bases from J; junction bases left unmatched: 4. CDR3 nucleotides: TGTGCCAGCAGGGACGACAGGGCTGAAGCTTTCTTT. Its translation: CASRDDRAEAFF.

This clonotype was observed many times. CDR3 nucleotide sequence: TGTGCCAGCAGTGAAGCAAGGGGACTAAAAGGCTACACCTTC. Its protein is CASSEARGLKGYTF. The gene calls are TRBV6-1 and TRBJ1-2, with D possibly TRBD1 on 5 matching bases. The CDR3 loop spans 14 amino acids. V was pared by 0 bases and J by 8 bases, with 13 bases between. Germline V gene data show CDR1 as MNHNS and CDR2 as SASEGT.

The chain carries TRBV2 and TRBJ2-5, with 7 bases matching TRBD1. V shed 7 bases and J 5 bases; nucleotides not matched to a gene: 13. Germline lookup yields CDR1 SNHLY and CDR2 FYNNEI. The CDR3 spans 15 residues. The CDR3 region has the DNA TGTGCCAGCAACAAAGACAGGGTTCCAGGGGAGACCCAGTACTTC. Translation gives CASNKDRVPGETQYF.

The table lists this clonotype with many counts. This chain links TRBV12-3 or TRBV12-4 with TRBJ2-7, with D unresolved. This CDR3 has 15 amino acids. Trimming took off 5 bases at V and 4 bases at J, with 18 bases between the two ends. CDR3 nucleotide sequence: TGTGCCAGCAGTCGAAACCTCGGGTCAACGTACGAGCAGTACTTC. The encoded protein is CASSRNLGSTYEQYF.

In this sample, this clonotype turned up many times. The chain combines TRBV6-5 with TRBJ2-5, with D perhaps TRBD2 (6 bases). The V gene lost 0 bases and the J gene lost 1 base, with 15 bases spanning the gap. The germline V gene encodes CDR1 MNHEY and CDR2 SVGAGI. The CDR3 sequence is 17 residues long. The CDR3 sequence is CASSYSSGGAIQETQYF. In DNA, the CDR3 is TGTGCCAGCAGTTACTCCTCCGGAGGGGCGATCCAAGAGACCCAGTACTTC.

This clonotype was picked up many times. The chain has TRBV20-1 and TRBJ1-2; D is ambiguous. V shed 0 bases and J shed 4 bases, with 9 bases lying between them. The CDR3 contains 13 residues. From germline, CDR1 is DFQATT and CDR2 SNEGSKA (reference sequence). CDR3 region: CSARDGNTYGYTF. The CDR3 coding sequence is TGCAGTGCTAGAGATGGAAATACCTATGGCTACACCTTC.

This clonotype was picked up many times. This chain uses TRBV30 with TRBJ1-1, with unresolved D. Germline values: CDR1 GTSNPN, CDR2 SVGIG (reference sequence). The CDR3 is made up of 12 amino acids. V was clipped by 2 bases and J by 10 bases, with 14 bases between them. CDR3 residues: CAWSPSRLGAFF. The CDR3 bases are TGTGCCTGGAGTCCATCGAGACTGGGAGCTTTCTTT.